This T cell receptor (beta chain) was profiled in a study of response to subunit inactivated influenza vaccine listed by TCRdb under 2018. Broadly, across the study: To follow how T cells responded to a trivalent subunit inactivated influenza vaccine, the researchers relied on deep quantitative profiling of the T cell receptor repertoire. Here is what the overall study found, with its caveats: The authors suggested that each seasonal influenza vaccination may recruit only a limited number of new T cells.

This clonotype was picked up a small number of times. Its binding antigen is unknown. Per-nucleotide qualities are absent, and no much larger clonotype sits a single base away. The library was generated by RT-PCR. The sequencing machine was an Illumina HiSeq 2500. TCRdb took the public reads, trimmed them with fastp at Q25, ran MiXCR for clone calling and kept in-frame beta chains. Entries are consolidated by CDR3 protein sequence, retaining the most common genes and DNA. This sample has 560,000 or so distinct CDR3 sequences in its table, and approximately 7.6% of those were observed once. The ten largest clones capture over 10% of the sample. The junction shows trimming of 0 bases on V and 3 bases on J, plus 13 bases between the germline ends. CDR1 and CDR2, per the germline V gene (reference sequence), are DFQATT and SNEGSKA. Reading from cysteine to phenylalanine, the CDR3 counts 15 amino acids. Only the CDR3 portion is preserved as DNA: 45 bases, with reading frame beginning at the first base.

The source is a man between 50 and 69 years old who received an inactivated influenza vaccine. Donor details come from another sample of the same person, matched by shared clones. The chain is assembled from TRBV20-1 and TRBJ2-3, and the D gene may be TRBD1, 7 bases matching. The material sequenced was PBMCs from blood, taken roughly 24 months after vaccination. The CDR3 region has the sequence CSARDARGVTDTQYF. The nucleotides are TGCAGTGCTAGAGATGCCAGGGGGGTGACAGATACGCAGTATTTT.